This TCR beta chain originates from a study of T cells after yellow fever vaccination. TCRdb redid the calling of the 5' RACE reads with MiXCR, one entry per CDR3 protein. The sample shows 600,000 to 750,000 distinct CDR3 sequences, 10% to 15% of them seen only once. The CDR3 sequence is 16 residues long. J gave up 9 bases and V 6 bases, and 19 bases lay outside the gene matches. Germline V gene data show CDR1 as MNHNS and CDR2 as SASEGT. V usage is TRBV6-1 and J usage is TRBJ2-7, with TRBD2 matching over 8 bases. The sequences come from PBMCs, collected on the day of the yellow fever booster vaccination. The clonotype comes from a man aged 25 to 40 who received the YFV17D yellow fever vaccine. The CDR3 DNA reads TGTGCCAGCAGGAAACCACCGGGACTAGGGCTAGCGGGGCAGTACTTC. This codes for CASRKPPGLGLAGQYF.